This T cell receptor beta chain was obtained from a study of persistence of HIV-infected CD4 T cells. This nonspecific control used anti-CD3/anti-CD28 bead stimulation of CD4+ T cells. Sorting selected CD4+ T cells upregulating both CD40 ligand and CD69. The immunoSEQ assay was version 4, run in survey mode. Each sample used up to roughly 1 ug genomic DNA diluted to around 10 ng/uL. Using immunoSEQ multiplex PCR, the repertoire was profiled, and TCRdb retains in-frame clones only, with some absent. The table lists about 46,000 clones, 70% to 90% of them singletons, with about 3.5% in the top ten. As regards this clone: Antigen unknown.

This TCR came from an adult woman with HIV who was CMV-seropositive. Sequences were derived from CD4+ T cells sorted from PBMCs after approximately 19-hour stimulation, sampled from a patient who received antiretroviral therapy.

CDR3 bases: TGTGCCAGCTCACCACCCACAGGGTACCAAGAGACCCAGTACTTC. Its translation is CASSPPTGYQETQYF. V is TRBV18 and J is TRBJ2-5; possible D gene TRBD1, 6 bases. With 0 bases removed from V and 0 bases from J, the gap between germline ends came to 8 bases. The CDR3 runs 15 residues. Germline V CDR1 and CDR2: KGHSH, LQKENI.